One sample yielded the 28 T cell receptor beta chains listed below, sequenced in a study of blood T cell repertoires in COVID-19. Sequencing was performed with immunoSEQ multiplex PCR; in TCRdb, only in-frame clones are kept and a portion is missing. Of 150,000 to 180,000 clones listed, about 73% are singletons. Source material: peripheral blood. These receptor sequences come from an elderly man with acute or convalescent COVID-19.

The rearrangement joins TRBV2 to TRBJ2-3; maybe TRBD1 (6 bases). The germline gives CDR1 SNHLY, CDR2 FYNNEI. There are 12 residues in the CDR3. The V end lost 6 bases, the J end lost 7 bases, and 11 bases lay between the germline ends. CDR3 DNA sequence: TGTGCCAGCAGGACAGGACAGCATACGCAGTATTTT. It is translated as CASRTGQHTQYF.

The gene calls are TRBV14 and TRBJ2-5; D remains ambiguous. The V and J ends lost 2 bases and 0 bases respectively, with 7 bases between them. The CDR3 sequence is 14 residues long. Germline V gene sequence: CDR1 SGHDN, CDR2 FVKESK. The CDR3 loop is CASSQLRYQETQYF. The CDR3 DNA reads as TGTGCCAGCAGCCAACTGCGGTACCAAGAGACCCAGTACTTC.

This chain connects TRBV4-1 to TRBJ2-3; 11 bases line up with TRBD2. Germline lookup yields CDR1 MGHRA and CDR2 YSYEKL. The J segment lost 1 base and the V segment lost 4 bases, leaving 4 bases of the junction unmatched. The CDR3 sequence is 16 residues long. CDR3 coding DNA: TGCGCCAGCAGCCGACAGACTAGCGGGGGCACAGATACGCAGTATTTT. Protein: CASSRQTSGGTDTQYF.

The chain joins TRBV19 to TRBJ1-2; weak D call: TRBD1 (6 bases). Trimming stripped 3 bases from V and 0 bases from J, with 11 bases between. This CDR3 has 15 residues. The germline V gene encodes CDR1 LNHDA and CDR2 SQIVND (reference sequence). The CDR3, as DNA: TGTGCCAGTAGTATCCACAGGGAAGCTAACTATGGCTACACCTTC. Protein sequence: CASSIHREANYGYTF.

The chain couples TRBV2 to TRBJ1-1; D might be TRBD1 (5 bases). The CDR3 extends over 14 amino acids. CDR1 is SNHLY, CDR2 FYNNEI, per germline. V was shortened by 2 bases and J by 4 bases, with 11 bases between the two germline ends. The CDR3 loop reads CASSEQGGSTEAFF. The CDR3 DNA sequence: TGTGCCAGCAGTGAACAGGGAGGGTCCACTGAAGCTTTCTTT.

The rearrangement joins TRBV10-2 to TRBJ1-5; tentatively, D is TRBD1 (5 bases). Germline V gene lookup returns CDR1 WSHSY and CDR2 SAAADI. V shed 4 bases and J shed 1 base, with 8 bases lying between them. This CDR3 comprises 14 residues. This chain's CDR3 is CASSGGGSNQPQHF. CDR3 bases: TGCGCCAGCAGTGGTGGGGGGAGCAATCAGCCCCAGCATTTT.

This sequence joins TRBV4-1 and TRBJ2-3; possible D gene TRBD1, 5 bases. V was trimmed by 5 bases and J by 2 bases, leaving 5 bases between them. Germline-derived CDR1 and CDR2 are MGHRA and YSYEKL. The CDR3 runs 12 residues. This CDR3 is CASSGHTDTQYF. In DNA form, the CDR3 reads TGCGCCAGCAGCGGACACACAGATACGCAGTATTTT.

V and J are TRBV5-1 and TRBJ1-1; the D gene is possibly TRBD1 (6 bases). The V and J ends lost 6 bases and 7 bases respectively, with 13 bases between them. This CDR3 has 12 amino acids. Germline lookup yields CDR1 SGHRS and CDR2 YFSETQ. The CDR3: CASTSGGGEAFF. Here the CDR3 DNA reads TGCGCCAGCACCTCGGGGGGCGGTGAAGCTTTCTTT.

This CDR3 is CASSFRVSEKLFF. CDR3 sequence (DNA): TGTGCCAGCAGCTTCAGGGTATCTGAAAAACTGTTTTTT. This chain links TRBV13 with TRBJ1-4, with D possibly TRBD1 on 5 matching bases. Trimming pared 3 bases from V and 7 bases from J, leaving 9 bases between. Germline V gene sequence: CDR1 PRHDT, CDR2 FYEKMQ (reference sequence). The CDR3 spans 13 residues.

The chain couples TRBV3-1 (or the pseudogene TRBV3-2) to TRBJ2-3; 10 bases match TRBD1. CDR1 is LGHDT, CDR2 YNNKEL, per germline (reference sequence). Trimming removed 0 bases from V and 3 bases from J; junction bases left unmatched: 6. The CDR3 runs to 17 residues. This CDR3 is CASSQDTRTGGTDTQYF. CDR3 DNA sequence: TGTGCCAGCAGCCAAGATACCAGGACAGGGGGGACAGATACGCAGTATTTT.

V and J are TRBV6-2 or TRBV6-3 and TRBJ2-5; 10 bases agree with TRBD2. J lost 1 base, V lost 0 bases, and 8 bases had no gene match. From germline, CDR1 is MNHEY and CDR2 SVGEGT. This CDR3 comprises 18 residues. DNA of the CDR3: TGTGCCAGCAGTTACTCTAGTCGGCTAGCGGGGGTCCAAGAGACCCAGTACTTC. Encoded protein: CASSYSSRLAGVQETQYF.

CDR3 region: CASSPGLAGGLAYEQYF. The CDR3 DNA follows: TGCGCCAGCAGCCCCGGACTAGCGGGGGGCCTGGCCTACGAGCAGTACTTC. This rearrangement joins TRBV4-1 to TRBJ2-7; 14 bases match TRBD2. CDR1 MGHRA and CDR2 YSYEKL come from the germline V gene. Losses at the gene ends were 4 bases for V and 2 bases for J; bases not matched to a gene: 7. The CDR3 loop spans 17 amino acids.

The V gene is TRBV28, the J gene TRBJ1-5, with no clear D. This CDR3 is built from 13 residues. Germline loops: CDR1 MDHEN, CDR2 SYDVKM. V was clipped by 3 bases and J by 3 bases, with 6 bases between them. DNA of the CDR3: TGTGCCAGCAGTTTCTCTGTCAATCAGCCCCAGCATTTT. It translates to CASSFSVNQPQHF.

The rearrangement uses TRBV7-2 and TRBJ2-6; D not certain. V lost 5 bases, J lost 0 bases, and 8 bases lay in between. CDR3 length: 15 amino acids. In germline, CDR1 is SGHTA, CDR2 FQGNSA. As DNA, the CDR3 is TGTGCCAGCAGCCCACCCAGCTCTGGGGCCAACGTCCTGACTTTC. Its protein product is CASSPPSSGANVLTF.

The J gene is TRBJ1-4, the V gene TRBV7-2, with D perhaps TRBD1 (6 bases). CDR1 and CDR2 (germline): SGHTA, FQGNSA. The CDR3 has 14 residues. V shed 4 bases and J shed 7 bases, with 13 bases lying between them. The CDR3 nucleotides are TGTGCCAGCAGCTCAGGGGCCTCGGGTGAAAAACTGTTTTTT. Translation: CASSSGASGEKLFF.

This chain joins TRBV6-6 and TRBJ1-4, with TRBD1 matching over 12 bases. Germline trimming cut 5 bases from V and 2 bases from J; bases unmatched to any gene: 12. This CDR3 is built from 19 residues. The germline V gene encodes CDR1 MNHNY and CDR2 SVGAGI (reference sequence). CDR3 protein: CASSLTGTGGIWTNEKLFF. As DNA, the CDR3 is TGTGCCAGCAGTCTGACCGGGACAGGGGGCATCTGGACTAATGAAAAACTGTTTTTT.

This chain links TRBV5-1 with TRBJ2-4; 7 bases align to TRBD1. The V and J ends lost 5 bases and 3 bases, in that order; junction bases with no gene match: 5. There are 14 residues in the CDR3. Germline CDR1 is SGHRS and CDR2 is YFSETQ. CDR3 amino acids: CASRMTGFKNIQYF. CDR3 nucleotide sequence: TGCGCCAGCAGAATGACAGGGTTCAAAAACATTCAGTACTTC.

This chain uses TRBV4-3 with TRBJ1-5; a weak D match, TRBD1 (5 bases). Trimming took off 1 base at V and 2 bases at J, with 9 bases between the two ends. The CDR3 consists of 15 residues. CDR1 is LGHNA and CDR2 is YSLEER in the germline V gene. The CDR3 region has the DNA TGCGCCAGCAGCCAAGTATTAGGGGGCAATCAGCCCCAGCATTTT. Amino acid sequence: CASSQVLGGNQPQHF.

V gene TRBV5-6 combines with J gene TRBJ2-2; TRBD1 is a possible D gene (6 bases). The V end lost 3 bases, the J end lost 4 bases, and 10 bases lay between the germline ends. Germline CDR1 SGHDT, CDR2 YYEEEE. The CDR3 is 14 amino acids. The CDR3 sequence: CASSWGLSTGELFF. CDR3 nucleotide sequence: TGTGCCAGCAGCTGGGGGCTCTCCACCGGGGAGCTGTTTTTT.

This chain uses TRBV6-2 or TRBV6-3 with TRBJ1-1; TRBD1 aligns across 11 bases. The CDR3 loop spans 16 amino acids. J was trimmed by 10 bases and V by 0 bases; bases with no gene match: 10. Germline CDR1 and CDR2: MNHEY and SVGEGT. CDR3 sequence: CASSYSTTGQGDGAFF. In DNA form, the CDR3 reads TGTGCCAGCAGTTACTCGACTACGGGACAGGGGGATGGAGCTTTCTTT.

The chain employs TRBV5-1 and TRBJ2-7; 7 nucleotides match TRBD1. Germline CDR1 SGHRS, CDR2 YFSETQ. J lost 1 base, V lost 0 bases, and 4 bases had no gene match. This CDR3 has 15 amino acids. In DNA form, the CDR3 reads TGCGCCAGCAGCTTGGCCCCGGGACAGTCCTACGAGCAGTACTTC. This codes for CASSLAPGQSYEQYF. The entire variable domain, with the rest obtained from reference TRBV5-1 and TRBJ2-7, is as follows: KAGVTQTPRYLIKTRGQQVTLSCSPISGHRSVSWYQQTPGQGLQFLFEYFSETQRNKGNFPGRFSGRQFSNSRSEMNVSTLELGDSALYLCASSLAPGQSYEQYFGPGTRLTVT.

The V and J genes are TRBV5-1 and TRBJ2-1; possible D gene TRBD1, 5 bases. Trimming pared 1 base from V and 3 bases from J, leaving 14 bases between. Per germline, CDR1 SGHRS and CDR2 YFSETQ. CDR3 size: 16 residues. The CDR3 region is CASSLLGDSYYNEQFF. The CDR3 DNA is TGCGCCAGCAGCTTGTTAGGAGACAGCTACTACAATGAGCAGTTCTTC.

This clone occurred once. As DNA, the CDR3 is TGTGCCAGCAGTGGGACAGTCGCGGGCGGCTACACCTTC. It encodes CASSGTVAGGYTF. The chain couples TRBV2 to TRBJ1-2; D might be TRBD1 (6 bases). V was clipped by 4 bases and J by 8 bases, with 14 bases between them. Germline assignment: CDR1 SNHLY and CDR2 FYNNEI. The CDR3 consists of 13 residues.

The chain uses TRBV27 and TRBJ1-6; no clear D. The CDR3 contains 16 residues. Germline CDR1 is MNHEY and CDR2 is SMNVEV (reference sequence). V dropped 5 bases and J dropped 8 bases, with 19 bases sitting between them. In DNA, the CDR3 is TGTGCCAGCAGTCCCCAGATTGATACGTACCATTCACCCCTCCACTTT. It codes for CASSPQIDTYHSPLHF.

The sample holds many counts of this clone. The rearrangement links TRBV2 to TRBJ1-1, with TRBD1 matching over 8 bases. V was clipped by 8 bases and J by 4 bases; unmatched bases: 3. From germline, CDR1 is SNHLY and CDR2 FYNNEI. The length of the CDR3 is 12 residues. For the CDR3, the DNA is TGTGCCAGCCACAGGGGGTTCACTGAAGCTTTCTTT. This codes for CASHRGFTEAFF.

This rearrangement joins TRBV6-5 to TRBJ1-2, with 7 bases fitting TRBD1. CDR3 size: 14 residues. The germline CDR1 and CDR2 sequences are MNHEY and SVGAGI. V lost 6 bases to trimming and J lost 3 bases; unmatched junction nucleotides: 7. For the CDR3, the DNA is TGTGCCAGCAGCTTGGGACAGATGTACTATGGCTACACCTTC. Amino acids: CASSLGQMYYGYTF.

The chain employs TRBV5-1 and TRBJ2-7; 7 positions agree with TRBD1. Germline V lookup: CDR1 SGHRS, CDR2 YFSETQ. V was clipped by 3 bases and J by 4 bases; unmatched bases: 4. This CDR3 is built from 13 residues. The CDR3 DNA reads as TGCGCCAGCAGCTGGGACAGAGCATACGAGCAGTACGTC. Translating it yields CASSWDRAYEQYV.

This clone showed up just a few times. J is TRBJ2-2 and V is TRBV11-2; a weak D match, TRBD2 (6 bases). V was trimmed by 1 base and J by 1 base, leaving 10 bases between them. This CDR3 has 16 amino acids. Germline lookup yields CDR1 SGHAT and CDR2 FQNNGV. The CDR3 spells CASSLASGGNTGELFF. CDR3 in DNA: TGTGCCAGCAGCTTAGCATCCGGGGGGAACACCGGGGAGCTGTTTTTT.